This TCR beta chain came from a study of early T cells in non-severe SARS-CoV-2 infection. Researchers attached unique molecular identifiers to individual cDNA molecules. From the 5' RACE reads, TCRdb called clonotypes with MiXCR, one entry per CDR3 protein. The repertoire holds some 85,000 distinct CDR3 sequences, with approximately 13% as singletons. The sample was whole blood. This receptor was identified in an adult who was a healthcare worker with PCR-confirmed SARS-CoV-2 infection or an uninfected control (not recorded which).

The CDR3 DNA reads TGCGCCAGCAGTGAGAACTCTTACGAGCAGTACTTC. Protein sequence: CASSENSYEQYF. The chain has TRBV10-2 and TRBJ2-7; D remains ambiguous. V gave up 2 bases and J gave up 4 bases, with 6 bases separating them. Germline V gene data show CDR1 as WSHSY and CDR2 as SAAADI. There are 12 residues in the CDR3.